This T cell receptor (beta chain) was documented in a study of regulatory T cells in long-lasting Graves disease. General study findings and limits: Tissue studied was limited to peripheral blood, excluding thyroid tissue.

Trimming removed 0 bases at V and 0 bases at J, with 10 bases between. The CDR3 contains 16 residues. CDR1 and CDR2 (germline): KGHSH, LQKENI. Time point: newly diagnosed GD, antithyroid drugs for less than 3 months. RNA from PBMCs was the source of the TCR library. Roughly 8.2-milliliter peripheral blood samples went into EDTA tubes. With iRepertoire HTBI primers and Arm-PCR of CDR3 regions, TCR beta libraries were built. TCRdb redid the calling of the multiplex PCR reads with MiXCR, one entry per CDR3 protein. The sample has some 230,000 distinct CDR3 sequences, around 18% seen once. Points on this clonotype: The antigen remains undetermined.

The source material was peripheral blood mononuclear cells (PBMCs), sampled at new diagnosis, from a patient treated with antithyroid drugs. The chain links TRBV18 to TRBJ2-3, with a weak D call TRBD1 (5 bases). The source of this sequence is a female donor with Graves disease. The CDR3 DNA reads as TGTGCCAGCTCACCACCGGAAGGGGATAGCACAGATACGCAGTATTTT. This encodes CASSPPEGDSTDTQYF.